These T cell receptor beta chains were read from a single sample in a study of cytomegalovirus exposure and HLA in healthy donors. Sequencing was performed with immunoSEQ multiplex PCR; in TCRdb, only in-frame clones are kept and a portion is missing. The sample holds about 200,000 clones, around 80% seen once. Sequenced sample: PBMCs. These receptors came from a woman aged 25-40 years in good health and CMV-seropositive. Each CDR3 is given with its conserved first and last residue. Fields, in order: D gene, V gene, J gene, clone size, CDR3 protein, CDR3 DNA. The D gene is left open where the match is weak. Size is stated for part of the rows, as once, few or many counts, or as a class when the clone is expanded.

d_call: TRBD1
v_call: TRBV7-2
j_call: TRBJ1-4
clone_size: once
cdr3_aa: CASSRTGQNEKLFF
cdr3_nt: TGTGCCAGCAGCCGGACAGGACAGAATGAAAAACTGTTTTTT

d_call: .
v_call: TRBV7-6
j_call: TRBJ1-4
clone_size: .
cdr3_aa: CASSLNAREKLFF
cdr3_nt: TGTGCCAGCAGCTTAAATGCCCGGGAAAAACTGTTTTTT

d_call: TRBD2
v_call: TRBV7-2
j_call: TRBJ2-7
clone_size: once
cdr3_aa: CASSLESSGRRDEQYF
cdr3_nt: TGTGCCAGCAGCTTAGAGAGTAGCGGGAGGAGGGACGAGCAGTACTTC

d_call: TRBD2
v_call: TRBV9
j_call: TRBJ2-7
clone_size: .
cdr3_aa: CASSALSGSEQYF
cdr3_nt: TGTGCCAGCAGCGCGCTAAGCGGGAGCGAGCAGTACTTC

d_call: TRBD2
v_call: TRBV29-1
j_call: TRBJ2-3
clone_size: .
cdr3_aa: CSVVGGRGGTDTQYF
cdr3_nt: TGCAGCGTTGTGGGTGGGAGGGGCGGCACAGATACGCAGTATTTT

d_call: TRBD1
v_call: TRBV10-3
j_call: TRBJ2-7
clone_size: .
cdr3_aa: CAITDGTGDTYEQYF
cdr3_nt: TGTGCCATCACCGATGGGACAGGGGACACCTACGAGCAGTACTTC

d_call: .
v_call: TRBV6-4
j_call: TRBJ1-2
clone_size: .
cdr3_aa: CASIGTDSPSLYNYGYTF
cdr3_nt: TGTGCCAGCATCGGAACCGACAGCCCGAGCTTGTACAACTATGGCTACACCTTC

d_call: TRBD1
v_call: TRBV28
j_call: TRBJ1-2
clone_size: .
cdr3_aa: CASSLTSQGAGGYTF
cdr3_nt: TGTGCCAGCAGTCTGACGTCACAGGGGGCTGGCGGCTACACCTTC

d_call: TRBD1
v_call: TRBV29-1
j_call: TRBJ2-5
clone_size: .
cdr3_aa: CSVQGDQETQYF
cdr3_nt: TGCAGCGTTCAGGGGGACCAAGAGACCCAGTACTTC

d_call: TRBD2
v_call: TRBV30
j_call: TRBJ2-3
clone_size: .
cdr3_aa: CAWIRLAATDTQYF
cdr3_nt: TGTGCCTGGATTCGGCTAGCGGCCACAGATACGCAGTATTTT

d_call: .
v_call: TRBV6-5
j_call: TRBJ1-1
clone_size: .
cdr3_aa: CASTGPSGKNTEAFF
cdr3_nt: TGTGCCAGCACCGGACCCTCAGGGAAGAACACTGAAGCTTTCTTT

d_call: .
v_call: TRBV6-5
j_call: TRBJ1-5
clone_size: .
cdr3_aa: CASRDRFNQPQHF
cdr3_nt: TGTGCCAGCAGAGACAGGTTTAATCAGCCCCAGCATTTT

d_call: .
v_call: TRBV25-1
j_call: TRBJ1-5
clone_size: .
cdr3_aa: CASSDTCGIPVSNQPQHF
cdr3_nt: TGTGCCAGCAGTGATACTTGCGGGATCCCCGTTAGCAATCAGCCCCAGCATTTT

d_call: TRBD1
v_call: TRBV30
j_call: TRBJ1-5
clone_size: .
cdr3_aa: CAWSPTRQGWQPQHF
cdr3_nt: TGTGCCTGGAGTCCAACTCGACAGGGCTGGCAGCCCCAGCATTTT

d_call: TRBD2
v_call: TRBV5-1
j_call: TRBJ2-5
clone_size: .
cdr3_aa: CASSPLTSGGGGTQYF
cdr3_nt: TGCGCCAGCAGCCCCCTGACTAGCGGGGGCGGGGGGACCCAGTACTTC

d_call: TRBD2
v_call: TRBV5-1
j_call: TRBJ2-1
clone_size: .
cdr3_aa: CASRLAGRNEQFF
cdr3_nt: TGCGCCAGCAGGTTAGCGGGACGCAATGAGCAGTTCTTC

d_call: .
v_call: TRBV7-2
j_call: TRBJ2-7
clone_size: .
cdr3_aa: CASSSYDLGIYEQYF
cdr3_nt: TGTGCCAGCAGCTCCTACGATCTAGGAATCTACGAGCAGTACTTC

d_call: TRBD2
v_call: TRBV28
j_call: TRBJ2-5
clone_size: .
cdr3_aa: CASSSPRQAGGEETQYF
cdr3_nt: TGTGCCAGCAGTTCCCCCAGACAAGCGGGAGGGGAAGAGACCCAGTACTTC

d_call: TRBD1
v_call: TRBV2
j_call: TRBJ2-3
clone_size: .
cdr3_aa: CARGTVTFTDTQYF
cdr3_nt: TGTGCCAGGGGGACAGTAACATTCACAGATACGCAGTATTTT

d_call: .
v_call: TRBV7-9
j_call: TRBJ1-1
clone_size: .
cdr3_aa: CASSLARGEAFF
cdr3_nt: TGTGCCAGCAGCTTAGCGCGGGGTGAGGCTTTCTTT

d_call: TRBD1
v_call: TRBV2
j_call: TRBJ2-7
clone_size: .
cdr3_aa: CASSEMGQEYEQYF
cdr3_nt: TGTGCCAGCAGTGAAATGGGACAGGAGTACGAGCAGTACTTC

d_call: .
v_call: TRBV25-1
j_call: TRBJ1-2
clone_size: once
cdr3_aa: CASSEYNGDNYGYTF
cdr3_nt: TGTGCCAGCAGTGAATATAATGGAGATAACTATGGCTACACCTTC

d_call: TRBD2
v_call: TRBV5-1
j_call: TRBJ2-3
clone_size: once
cdr3_aa: CASSLGGTSVLGTDTQYF
cdr3_nt: TGCGCCAGCAGCTTGGGCGGGACTAGCGTCCTTGGCACAGATACGCAGTATTTT

d_call: .
v_call: TRBV5-4
j_call: TRBJ2-6
clone_size: .
cdr3_aa: CASRAPGTGANVLTF
cdr3_nt: TGTGCCAGCCGTGCCCCAGGGACTGGGGCCAACGTCCTGACTTTC

d_call: .
v_call: TRBV19
j_call: TRBJ2-2
clone_size: few
cdr3_aa: CASSIGGTLNTGELFF
cdr3_nt: TGTGCCAGTAGTATCGGAGGGACGCTTAACACCGGGGAGCTGTTTTTT

d_call: TRBD2
v_call: TRBV4-2
j_call: TRBJ2-2
clone_size: .
cdr3_aa: CASSQDPRRASGRAPGELFF
cdr3_nt: TGTGCCAGCAGCCAAGACCCGAGGAGGGCTAGCGGGAGGGCACCCGGGGAGCTGTTTTTT

d_call: TRBD2
v_call: TRBV28
j_call: TRBJ2-1
clone_size: .
cdr3_aa: CASSLYSPTSGRDYNEQFF
cdr3_nt: TGTGCCAGCAGTCTCTATTCCCCTACTAGCGGGAGAGACTACAATGAGCAGTTCTTC

d_call: TRBD1
v_call: TRBV2
j_call: TRBJ2-7
clone_size: .
cdr3_aa: CASRGTGSSYEQYF
cdr3_nt: TGTGCCAGCAGAGGGACAGGTTCCTCCTACGAGCAGTACTTC

d_call: .
v_call: TRBV29-1
j_call: TRBJ2-7
clone_size: .
cdr3_aa: CSVTESYEQYF
cdr3_nt: TGCAGCGTGACAGAATCTTACGAGCAGTACTTC

d_call: TRBD1
v_call: TRBV2
j_call: TRBJ1-3
clone_size: .
cdr3_aa: CASMNRGVENTIYF
cdr3_nt: TGTGCCAGCATGAACAGGGGCGTTGAAAACACCATATATTTT

d_call: .
v_call: TRBV20-1
j_call: TRBJ2-7
clone_size: .
cdr3_aa: CSAETSYEQYF
cdr3_nt: TGCAGTGCCGAGACTAGCTACGAGCAGTACTTC

d_call: .
v_call: TRBV2
j_call: TRBJ2-7
clone_size: .
cdr3_aa: CASKQGISYEQYF
cdr3_nt: TGTGCCAGCAAACAGGGTATCAGCTACGAGCAGTACTTC

d_call: .
v_call: TRBV7-2
j_call: TRBJ2-5
clone_size: .
cdr3_aa: CASSRPPGGAQYF
cdr3_nt: TGTGCCAGCAGTCGACCGCCTGGCGGGGCCCAGTACTTC

d_call: .
v_call: TRBV27
j_call: TRBJ1-1
clone_size: .
cdr3_aa: CASSPRFGTEAFF
cdr3_nt: TGTGCCAGCAGTCCCAGGTTTGGGACTGAAGCTTTCTTT

d_call: TRBD1
v_call: TRBV27
j_call: TRBJ1-5
clone_size: .
cdr3_aa: CASSLWGQDSNQPQHF
cdr3_nt: TGTGCCAGCAGTTTATGGGGACAGGATAGCAATCAGCCCCAGCATTTT

d_call: .
v_call: TRBV9
j_call: TRBJ2-5
clone_size: .
cdr3_aa: CASSVGNSGTQETQYF
cdr3_nt: TGTGCCAGCAGCGTAGGGAATAGCGGTACACAAGAGACCCAGTACTTC

d_call: .
v_call: TRBV5-1
j_call: TRBJ2-7
clone_size: .
cdr3_aa: CASSFRTEGSEQYF
cdr3_nt: TGCGCCAGCAGCTTCCGGACAGAAGGTAGCGAGCAGTACTTC

d_call: .
v_call: TRBV5-6
j_call: TRBJ2-7
clone_size: .
cdr3_aa: CASSLDKGVVEQYF
cdr3_nt: TGTGCCAGCAGCTTGGATAAGGGGGTGGTCGAGCAGTACTTC

d_call: TRBD1
v_call: TRBV29-1
j_call: TRBJ2-7
clone_size: .
cdr3_aa: CSDPPGTEPYEQYF
cdr3_nt: TGCAGCGACCCACCCGGGACAGAACCCTACGAGCAGTACTTC

d_call: TRBD1
v_call: TRBV27
j_call: TRBJ2-1
clone_size: few
cdr3_aa: CASRRDRYNEQFF
cdr3_nt: TGTGCCAGCAGACGGGACAGGTACAATGAGCAGTTCTTC

d_call: .
v_call: TRBV5-1
j_call: TRBJ2-7
clone_size: once
cdr3_aa: CASSFRTFDEQYF
cdr3_nt: TGCGCCAGCAGCTTCAGGACATTCGACGAGCAGTACTTC

d_call: .
v_call: TRBV7-8
j_call: TRBJ1-2
clone_size: .
cdr3_aa: CASSGGLGSRYGYTF
cdr3_nt: TGTGCCAGCAGCGGGGGGTTGGGTTCTCGCTATGGCTACACCTTC

d_call: TRBD1
v_call: TRBV5-1
j_call: TRBJ2-1
clone_size: .
cdr3_aa: CASSNGQGVSNEQFF
cdr3_nt: TGCGCCAGCAGCAACGGACAGGGTGTTTCCAATGAGCAGTTCTTC

d_call: .
v_call: TRBV5-1
j_call: TRBJ2-7
clone_size: .
cdr3_aa: CASRWTAHMSYEQYF
cdr3_nt: TGCGCCAGCAGATGGACAGCCCATATGTCCTACGAGCAGTACTTC

d_call: TRBD2
v_call: TRBV5-1
j_call: TRBJ2-7
clone_size: .
cdr3_aa: CASSFGTSAYSYEQYF
cdr3_nt: TGCGCCAGCAGCTTCGGGACTAGCGCCTACTCCTACGAGCAGTACTTC

d_call: .
v_call: TRBV5-4
j_call: TRBJ1-5
clone_size: .
cdr3_aa: CASSFGGVSNQPQHF
cdr3_nt: TGTGCCAGCAGCTTTGGGGGGGTTAGCAATCAGCCCCAGCATTTT

d_call: TRBD1
v_call: TRBV28
j_call: TRBJ2-1
clone_size: .
cdr3_aa: CASRRDRENEQFF
cdr3_nt: TGTGCCAGCAGGAGGGACAGGGAAAATGAGCAGTTCTTC

d_call: .
v_call: TRBV5-6
j_call: TRBJ2-7
clone_size: once
cdr3_aa: CASSLVGGYLYEQYF
cdr3_nt: TGTGCCAGCAGCTTGGTGGGGGGATACCTCTACGAGCAGTACTTC

d_call: .
v_call: TRBV2
j_call: TRBJ2-2
clone_size: .
cdr3_aa: CASRELNTGELFF
cdr3_nt: TGTGCCAGCAGGGAGCTGAACACCGGGGAGCTGTTTTTT

d_call: TRBD1
v_call: TRBV7-9
j_call: TRBJ2-3
clone_size: .
cdr3_aa: CASSRDRATDTQYF
cdr3_nt: TGTGCCAGCAGCCGGGACAGGGCAACAGATACGCAGTATTTT

d_call: TRBD2
v_call: TRBV7-3
j_call: TRBJ2-7
clone_size: .
cdr3_aa: CASSATSGSYEQYF
cdr3_nt: TGTGCCAGCAGTGCGACTAGCGGGAGTTACGAGCAGTACTTC

d_call: .
v_call: TRBV27
j_call: TRBJ1-4
clone_size: many
cdr3_aa: CASSFSGFEKLFF
cdr3_nt: TGTGCCAGCAGTTTTTCCGGGTTTGAAAAACTGTTTTTT

d_call: .
v_call: TRBV9
j_call: TRBJ1-4
clone_size: once
cdr3_aa: CASSVGQDWGKLFF
cdr3_nt: TGTGCCAGCAGCGTAGGCCAGGACTGGGGAAAACTGTTTTTT

d_call: TRBD1
v_call: TRBV28
j_call: TRBJ1-1
clone_size: once
cdr3_aa: CASSPLPGQTLNTEAFF
cdr3_nt: TGTGCCAGCAGTCCCCTCCCGGGACAGACTCTGAACACTGAAGCTTTCTTT

d_call: .
v_call: TRBV28
j_call: TRBJ1-2
clone_size: .
cdr3_aa: CASSLPGGGGYTF
cdr3_nt: TGTGCCAGCAGTCTCCCCGGGGGGGGTGGCTACACCTTC

d_call: TRBD2
v_call: TRBV9
j_call: TRBJ2-2
clone_size: .
cdr3_aa: CASSQTQTSGSGELFF
cdr3_nt: TGTGCCAGCAGCCAGACGCAGACTAGCGGGTCGGGGGAGCTGTTTTTT

d_call: .
v_call: TRBV5-1
j_call: TRBJ2-7
clone_size: .
cdr3_aa: CASSRTGTYEQYF
cdr3_nt: TGCGCCAGCAGTCGAACAGGGACCTACGAGCAGTACTTC

d_call: .
v_call: TRBV4-1
j_call: TRBJ2-7
clone_size: .
cdr3_aa: CASSQVQGYEQYF
cdr3_nt: TGCGCCAGCAGCCAAGTGCAGGGGTACGAGCAGTACTTC

d_call: .
v_call: TRBV5-6
j_call: TRBJ1-1
clone_size: .
cdr3_aa: CASSTDSRNTEAFF
cdr3_nt: TGTGCCAGCAGTACGGACAGCCGGAACACTGAAGCTTTCTTT